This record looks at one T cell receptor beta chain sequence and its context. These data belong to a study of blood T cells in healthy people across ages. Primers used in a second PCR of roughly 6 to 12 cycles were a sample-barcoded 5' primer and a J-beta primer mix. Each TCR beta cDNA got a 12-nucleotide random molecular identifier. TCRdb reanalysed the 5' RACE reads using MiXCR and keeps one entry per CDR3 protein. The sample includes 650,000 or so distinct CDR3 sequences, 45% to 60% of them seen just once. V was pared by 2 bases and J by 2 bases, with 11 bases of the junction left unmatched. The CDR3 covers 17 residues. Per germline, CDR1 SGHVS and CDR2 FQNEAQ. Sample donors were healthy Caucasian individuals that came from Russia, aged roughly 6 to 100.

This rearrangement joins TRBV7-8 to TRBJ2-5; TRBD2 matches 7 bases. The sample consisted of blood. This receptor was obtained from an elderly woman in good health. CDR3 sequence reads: CASSLLGGEIYQETQYF. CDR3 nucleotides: TGTGCCAGCAGCTTATTGGGGGGGGAGATCTATCAAGAGACCCAGTACTTC.